A selection of T cell receptor beta chains follows, all from one sample in a study of T cells in Graves' hyperthyroidism and ophthalmopathy. TCRdb redid the calling of the multiplex PCR reads with MiXCR, one entry per CDR3 protein. The data contain around 110,000 distinct CDR3 sequences, about a sixth of them singletons. The sequencing sample was made of blood. Receptors were obtained from a woman aged 45-59 years with Graves' hyperthyroidism. CDR3s include the opening cysteine and the closing phenylalanine or tryptophan. D genes are given only for firm matches. A row's size may be missing; if present it is once, few, many or a size class.

j_call,clone_size,d_call,v_call,cdr3_aa,cdr3_nt
TRBJ1-6,NA,NA,TRBV7-9,CASSLARGGSSPLHF,TGTGCCAGCAGCTTAGCGCGGGGTGGGAGTTCACCCCTCCACTTT
TRBJ1-6,many,TRBD1,TRBV28,CASSSRTGAMVRNSPLHF,TGTGCCAGCAGTTCCCGAACAGGGGCCATGGTTCGGAATTCACCCCTCCACTTT
TRBJ2-6,few,NA,TRBV15,CATSRVPGANVLTF,TGTGCCACCAGCAGAGTTCCTGGGGCCAACGTCCTGACTTTC
TRBJ2-5,many,TRBD1,TRBV28,CASSSGQLGTQYF,TGTGCCAGCAGCTCGGGACAGCTCGGGACCCAGTACTTC
TRBJ1-4,NA,TRBD1,TRBV7-9,CASSLASTGNEKLFF,TGTGCCAGCAGCTTAGCTTCGACAGGGAATGAAAAACTGTTTTTT
TRBJ1-2,many,TRBD1,TRBV28,CASSVGQGYGYTF,TGTGCCAGCAGTGTGGGACAGGGCTATGGCTACACCTTC
TRBJ1-1,many,NA,TRBV14,CASSRVGQMNTEAFF,TGTGCCAGCAGCCGGGTAGGACAGATGAACACTGAAGCTTTCTTT
TRBJ2-7,many,NA,TRBV3-1,CASSQATGHYEQYF,TGTGCCAGCAGCCAAGCAACAGGCCACTACGAGCAGTACTTC
TRBJ2-2,many,TRBD2,TRBV2,CASNEGLAGGTGELFF,TGTGCCAGCAACGAGGGACTAGCGGGAGGCACCGGGGAGCTGTTTTTT
TRBJ2-2,NA,TRBD1,TRBV5-6,CASRLTGGSSNTGELFF,TGTGCCAGCAGACTGACAGGGGGCTCCTCGAACACCGGGGAGCTGTTTTTT
TRBJ1-2,many,NA,TRBV5-1,CASSLVPDLAQANYGYTF,TGCGCCAGCAGCTTGGTGCCAGACCTCGCCCAAGCTAACTATGGCTACACCTTC
TRBJ2-3,NA,NA,TRBV5-1,CASSSTGWTHTDTQYF,TGCGCCAGCAGCTCCACGGGTTGGACACACACAGATACGCAGTATTTT
TRBJ1-2,many,TRBD1,TRBV28,CASSFRGGNYGYTF,TGTGCCAGCAGTTTTCGAGGGGGCAACTATGGCTACACCTTC
TRBJ1-5,many,NA,TRBV27,CASSLGGTYSNQPQHF,TGTGCCAGCAGTTTAGGAGGGACCTATAGCAATCAGCCCCAGCATTTT
TRBJ2-3,NA,NA,TRBV28,CASKEAADTQYF,TGTGCCAGCAAAGAGGCGGCAGATACGCAGTATTTT
TRBJ2-7,NA,NA,TRBV7-9,CASSLGGFTYEQYF,TGTGCCAGCAGCTTAGGAGGGTTCACCTACGAGCAGTACTTC
TRBJ2-3,many,TRBD2,TRBV24-1,CATSEAVRREGRDTQYF,TGTGCCACCAGTGAAGCAGTCCGGCGGGAGGGCCGAGATACGCAGTATTTT
TRBJ1-1,many,NA,TRBV2,CASRGAAEAFF,TGTGCCAGCAGGGGGGCCGCTGAAGCTTTCTTT
TRBJ2-2,few,NA,TRBV12-3/TRBV12-4,CASSFLGGELFF,TGTGCCAGCAGTTTCCTAGGCGGGGAGCTGTTTTTT
TRBJ2-5,many,TRBD2,TRBV20-1,CSARGGRETQYF,TGCAGTGCAAGGGGCGGGAGAGAGACCCAGTACTTC
TRBJ2-1,many,TRBD2,TRBV20-1,CSASSRAGSGKRGNEQFF,TGCAGTGCTAGTTCGCGCGCGGGTAGCGGGAAGAGGGGGAATGAGCAGTTCTTC
TRBJ2-7,many,NA,TRBV28,CASSFLSFYEQYF,TGTGCCAGCAGTTTTCTCTCCTTCTACGAGCAGTACTTC
TRBJ2-3,many,NA,TRBV20-1,CSASFPADTQYF,TGCAGTGCTAGCTTCCCGGCCGATACGCAGTATTTT
TRBJ2-1,NA,NA,TRBV10-2,CASSELEGRKEQFF,TGCGCCAGCAGCGAACTGGAGGGACGAAAAGAGCAGTTCTTC
TRBJ2-1,many,TRBD2,TRBV5-6,CASSLVGAGAYNEQFF,TGTGCCAGCAGCTTGGTAGGGGCGGGGGCCTACAATGAGCAGTTCTTC
TRBJ2-1,many,NA,TRBV7-9,CASSRDNEQFF,TGTGCCAGCAGCCGGGACAATGAGCAGTTCTTC
TRBJ2-7,many,NA,TRBV5-6,CASSSRSGAYEQYF,TGTGCCAGCAGCTCTCGTAGCGGTGCCTACGAGCAGTACTTC
TRBJ2-7,NA,TRBD2,TRBV20-1,CSAPGTGTSGGGQYF,TGCAGTGCCCCCGGGACCGGGACTAGCGGGGGTGGGCAGTACTTC
TRBJ2-5,many,NA,TRBV9,CASSVGGQETQYF,TGTGCCAGCAGCGTAGGAGGGCAAGAGACCCAGTACTTC
TRBJ1-6,many,NA,TRBV2,CASRHINSPLHF,TGTGCCAGCAGGCACATTAATTCACCCCTCCACTTT
TRBJ1-1,many,NA,TRBV7-9,CASSVQGKGTEAFF,TGTGCCAGCAGCGTACAGGGCAAAGGCACTGAAGCTTTCTTT
TRBJ2-1,many,TRBD2,TRBV13,CASSSPGTSLYNEQFF,TGTGCCAGCAGCTCCCCCGGGACTAGCCTTTACAATGAGCAGTTCTTC
TRBJ2-7,many,NA,TRBV2,CASKGETYEQYF,TGTGCCAGCAAGGGAGAGACGTACGAGCAGTACTTC